Included here is one T cell receptor beta chain sequence, with context. The data were taken from a study of CD8 T cells in Susac syndrome. This CDR3 is 14 amino acids long. Deletions cut 6 bases from V and 6 bases from J, with 18 bases between. Per germline, CDR1 SNHLY and CDR2 FYNNEI. The RNA input was roughly 0.45 to 1 ug, and it was reverse transcribed with random hexamers. The authors amplified TCR beta CDR3 across 54 Vbeta and 13 Jbeta using immunoSEQ multiplex PCR. TCRdb re-called the immunoSEQ multiplex PCR reads with MiXCR, one entry per CDR3 protein. The sample holds about 210,000 distinct CDR3 sequences, around 93% seen once. Peripheral blood CD8+ and CD4+ T cells were profiled by TCR beta sequencing. The CD8+ and CD4+ T cells were isolated magnetically using a negative isolation approach, whereas the TEMRA cells were enriched by FACS.

The sequence was collected from a human donor with multiple sclerosis. The sequenced sample was CD4+ T cells from PBMCs. The J gene is TRBJ2-7, the V gene TRBV2, with D tentatively TRBD2 (6 bases). CDR3 sequence (DNA): TGTGCCAGCAGCTCCGGGGGTTTGCCCTCCGAGCAGTACTTC. As protein: CASSSGGLPSEQYF.